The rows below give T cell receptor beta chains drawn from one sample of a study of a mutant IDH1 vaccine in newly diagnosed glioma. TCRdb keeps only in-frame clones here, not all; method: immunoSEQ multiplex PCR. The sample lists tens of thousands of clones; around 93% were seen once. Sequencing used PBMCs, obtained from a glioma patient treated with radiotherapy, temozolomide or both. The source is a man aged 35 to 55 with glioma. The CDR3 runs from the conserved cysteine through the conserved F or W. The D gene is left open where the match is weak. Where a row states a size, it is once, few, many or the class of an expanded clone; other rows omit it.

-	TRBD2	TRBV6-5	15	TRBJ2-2	TGTGCCAGCAGGTTGATAGCGGGAGTTTCCGGGGAGCTGTTTTTT	CASRLIAGVSGELFF
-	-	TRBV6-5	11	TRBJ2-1	TGTGCCAGCAGTTTCGGGGGCGAGCAGTTCTTC	CASSFGGEQFF
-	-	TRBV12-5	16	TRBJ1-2	TGTGCTAGTGGTTTGGCAGACGAGGGCGAGGAGGAAGGCTACACCTTC	CASGLADEGEEEGYTF
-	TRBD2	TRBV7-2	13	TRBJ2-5	TGTGCCAGCAGACGGGGGGGCGTGGAGACCCAGTACTTC	CASRRGGVETQYF
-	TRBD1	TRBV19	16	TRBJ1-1	TGTGCCAGTAGTCATCGCCCCGGGACAGCAAACACTGAAGCTTTCTTT	CASSHRPGTANTEAFF
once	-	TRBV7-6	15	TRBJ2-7	TGTGCCAGCAGCTTTTCCGACGGGGGAGATTTTGGGCAGTACTTC	CASSFSDGGDFGQYF
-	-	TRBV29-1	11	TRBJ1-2	TGCAGTGGACATATGGGCTATGGCTACACCTTC	CSGHMGYGYTF
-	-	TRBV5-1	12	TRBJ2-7	TGCGCCAGCAGCTTGCATGTTACCGAGCAGTACTTC	CASSLHVTEQYF
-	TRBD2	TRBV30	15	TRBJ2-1	TGTGCCTGGAGCACTGGAGCGGGACTGGAATTAGAGCAGTTCTTC	CAWSTGAGLELEQFF
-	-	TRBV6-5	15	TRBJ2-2	TGTGCCAGCAGTTACCTGGCGGAGAACACCGGGGAGCTGTTTTTT	CASSYLAENTGELFF
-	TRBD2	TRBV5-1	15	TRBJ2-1	TGCGCCAGCAGCTCGGGGACTAGCGGGAGGGCCCATCAGTTCTTC	CASSSGTSGRAHQFF
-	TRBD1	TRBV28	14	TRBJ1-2	TGTGCCAGCAGTTTTGGGACAGTGAACTATGGCTACACCTTC	CASSFGTVNYGYTF
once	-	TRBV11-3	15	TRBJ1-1	TGTGCCAGCAGCTTGGGACATATCATGAACACTGAAGCTTTCTTT	CASSLGHIMNTEAFF
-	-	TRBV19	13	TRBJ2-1	TGTGCCAGTGCCGGGGCTAGGGTCTATGAGCAGTTCTTC	CASAGARVYEQFF
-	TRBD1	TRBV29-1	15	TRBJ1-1	TGCAGCGTTGAAGGGCCAGGGGGGGGAGGAACTGAAGCTTTCTTT	CSVEGPGGGGTEAFF
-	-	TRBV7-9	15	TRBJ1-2	TGTGCCAGCAGCTCCCCTTACAGGGAAAGCTATGGCTACACCTTC	CASSSPYRESYGYTF
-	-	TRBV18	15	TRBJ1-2	TGTGCCAGCTCACCACCAGGGCGGGTCTCCTATGGCTACACCTTC	CASSPPGRVSYGYTF
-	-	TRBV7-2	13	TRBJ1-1	TGTGCCAACTCCCCCGTTGGGAACACTGAAGCTTTCTTT	CANSPVGNTEAFF
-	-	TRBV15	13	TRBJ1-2	TGTGCCACCGGAGAGGGGGGGTTCTATGGCTACACCTTC	CATGEGGFYGYTF
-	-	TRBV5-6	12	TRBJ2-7	TGTGCCAGCAGCGAGACAGACTACGAGCAGTACTTC	CASSETDYEQYF
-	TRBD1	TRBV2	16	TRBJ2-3	TGTGCCAGCAGTGATTCTGGGACAGGTGGTTCAGATACGCAGTATTTT	CASSDSGTGGSDTQYF
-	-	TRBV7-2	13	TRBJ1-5	TGTGCCAGCAGCTTAGAACCGATGAAGCCCCAGCATTTT	CASSLEPMKPQHF
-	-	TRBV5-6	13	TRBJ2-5	TGTGCCAGCAGCTTGGGCATTTTGGAGACCCAGTACTTC	CASSLGILETQYF
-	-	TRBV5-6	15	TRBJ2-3	TGTGCCAGCAGCTTGGGGGTGAGCACCACAGATACGCAGTATTTT	CASSLGVSTTDTQYF
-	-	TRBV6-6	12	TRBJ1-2	TGTGCCAGCAGTTCGTCCCGGGACATGCGCACCTTC	CASSSSRDMRTF
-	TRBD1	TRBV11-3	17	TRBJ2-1	TGTGCCAGCAGCTTAGGTGTGGGGACAGGGGAGCGCGATGAGCAGTTCTTC	CASSLGVGTGERDEQFF
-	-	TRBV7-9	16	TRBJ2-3	TGTGCCAGCAGCCGATTTAGAGGTTTCAGCACAGATACGCAGTATTTT	CASSRFRGFSTDTQYF
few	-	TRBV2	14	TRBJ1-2	TGTGCCAGCAGTGAAGCGCTGGGGACCTATGGCTACACCTTC	CASSEALGTYGYTF
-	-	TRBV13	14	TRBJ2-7	TGTGCCAGCAGCTTGGGCGGGTCCTCCTACGAGCAGTACTTC	CASSLGGSSYEQYF
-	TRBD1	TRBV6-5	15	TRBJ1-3	TGTGCCAGCAGCCGGACAGGGAGCTCTGGAAACACCATATATTTT	CASSRTGSSGNTIYF
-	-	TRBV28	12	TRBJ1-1	TGTGCCAGCAGTTTCGGGGGCACTGAAGCTTTCTTT	CASSFGGTEAFF
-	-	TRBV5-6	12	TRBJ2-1	TGTGCCAGCTCCTGGGACGGAAATGAGCAGTTCTTC	CASSWDGNEQFF
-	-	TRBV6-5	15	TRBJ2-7	TGTGCCAGCAGTTACACCTACCAGGGAGGCTACGAGCAGTACTTC	CASSYTYQGGYEQYF
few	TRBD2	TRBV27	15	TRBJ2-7	TGTGCCAGCAGGCCTGGGGGAGGGCCTTCCTACGAGCAGTACTTC	CASRPGGGPSYEQYF
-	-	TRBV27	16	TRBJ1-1	TGTGCCAGCAGTTTGACTACAGGGTGGGCGAACACTGAAGCTTTCTTT	CASSLTTGWANTEAFF
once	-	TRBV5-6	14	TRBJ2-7	TGTGCCAGCAGCTTGGGGGCCGGGGTATACGAGCAGTACTTC	CASSLGAGVYEQYF
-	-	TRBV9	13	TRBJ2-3	TGTGCCAGCAGCGCCGCCCCAGGAGATACGCAGTATTTT	CASSAAPGDTQYF
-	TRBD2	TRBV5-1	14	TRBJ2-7	TGCGCCAGCAGCTTCGTAGCGGGAGACTACGAGCAGTACTTC	CASSFVAGDYEQYF
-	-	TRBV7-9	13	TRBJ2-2	TGTGCCAGCAGCCTTAGGCACACCGGGGAGCTGTTTTTT	CASSLRHTGELFF
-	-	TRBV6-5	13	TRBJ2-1	TGTGCCAGCTCCCCGAGCTCCTACAATGAGCAGTTCTTC	CASSPSSYNEQFF
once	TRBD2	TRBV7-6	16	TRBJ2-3	TGTGCCAGCAGCTTAGTCGCGGGAGAAGGTGCAGATACGCAGTATTTT	CASSLVAGEGADTQYF
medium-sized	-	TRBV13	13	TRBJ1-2	TGTGCCAGCAGCTTTATAACTTGGTATGGCTACACCTTC	CASSFITWYGYTF
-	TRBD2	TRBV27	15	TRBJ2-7	TGTGCCAGCAGTTTAGAGAGCGGGGGCATCTACGAGCAGTACTTC	CASSLESGGIYEQYF
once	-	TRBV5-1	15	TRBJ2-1	TGCGCCAGCAGCTTTGCGGAGCGAAGGCAGCACGAGCAGTTCTTC	CASSFAERRQHEQFF
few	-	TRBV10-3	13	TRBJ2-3	TGTGCCATCAGTGTCGATCCTACAGATACGCAGTATTTT	CAISVDPTDTQYF
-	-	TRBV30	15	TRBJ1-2	TGTGCCTGGAGTGTACAGGGACCGGAGAACTATGGCTACACCTTC	CAWSVQGPENYGYTF
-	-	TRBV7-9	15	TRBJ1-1	TGTGCCAGCAGCCCTAGCAGGGGTTGGGACACTGAAGCTTTCTTT	CASSPSRGWDTEAFF
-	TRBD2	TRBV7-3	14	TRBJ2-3	TGTGCCAGCAGCCCGTGGGGGGGAGCAGATACGCAGTATTTT	CASSPWGGADTQYF